Listed here is a single T cell receptor beta chain. This receptor's antigen is unknown. Base quality data are lacking; no much larger clone is found one base away. These data originate in a study of draining lymph node invasion in breast cancer (TCRdb year 2020). Background for the entire study: Nodal metastasis was diagnosed by histology and cytokeratin immunohistochemistry and confirmed by EpCAM/CD45 flow cytometry. In the separate targeted TCR sequencing, lymph nodes from about five patients were covered, and primary tumors were sequenced for three of those patients. In a separate targeted assay, bulk TCR-beta CDR3 sequencing compared sorted memory regulatory T cells and memory conventional CD4 T cells across breast cancer tissues. Matched non-invaded and tumor-invaded tumor-draining lymph nodes plus the primary tumor were contributed by each patient, with both Treg and Tconv subsets profiled. Results and caveats for the whole study, not just this receptor: The tumor top-100 clone tracking analysis was possible in only two patients. Detection of some of the top 100 tumor clones in both invaded and non-invaded nodes suggests recirculation between tumor and draining nodes. In the targeted TCR-seq data, Tregs appeared to be more clonally expanded than Tconvs in all tissues, and lower diversity was found for both subsets in tumor than in lymph nodes. Shared TCRs between Treg and Tconv subsets were considered suggestive but not proof of common clonal origin. Whether Treg conversion occurred in a given organ or whether converted Tregs recirculated between nodes and tumor could not be resolved from the data. Per tissue, roughly 12-22% of Treg TCRs were found to be shared with Tconvs, and this sharing was interpreted as suggesting peripheral Treg induction.

The library was made by bulk RNA-seq. Sequenced using an Illumina HiSeq 2500. Per the authors' processing: CDR3 sequences in the separate targeted TCR-seq dataset were extracted from raw reads and quantified using MiXCR version 2.1.5 with default parameters. In the separate targeted TCR-seq dataset, TCR-beta clones were defined by the combination of V gene, J gene and CDR3 sequence. In the separate targeted TCR-seq dataset, clones with fewer than three counts were first removed, after which only the 90% most strongly expressed clones per sample were kept. The separate targeted TCR-seq dataset calculated Treg-Tconv overlap for each tissue as the number of shared clones divided by the total number of Treg clones, multiplied by 100. TCRdb reworked the public reads: Q25 trimming with fastp, MiXCR clone assembly, productive beta chains retained. Rows are combined by CDR3 protein, so each entry shows the most common genes and DNA. TCRdb, not the authors, supplied the V and J calls. Counted in this sample were 2,500 to 3,500 distinct CDR3 sequences; about half of them appeared once. The top ten clonotypes cover roughly 3.1% of the sample.

Memory regulatory T cells were sorted as CD4+ CD45RA- CD25high cells. Each tumor-draining lymph node was classified as non-invaded if metastatic tumor cells were absent and as invaded if metastatic tumor cells were present. T cells were pre-enriched with a Miltenyi Pan T Cell isolation kit before staining and sorting. Immunohistochemistry for estrogen receptor, progesterone receptor, HER2 and Ki-67 was used to characterize the primary tumors. Fresh surgical tissue was processed within a few hours after surgery by being cut into small fragments. Tissue fragments were enzymatically digested with Liberase TL plus DNase for about 20 minutes and filtered through a 40-micrometer strainer. After DAPI live/dead staining, sorting was performed on a BD FACS Aria II with about 97-99% purity. The sorted cells were lysed in TCL buffer, and a Norgen Single Cell RNA purification kit, including DNase treatment, was used to purify the RNA.

Trimmed from V: 4 bases; trimmed from J: 5 bases; junction bases lacking a gene match: 8. The germline V gene provides CDR1 KGHDR and CDR2 SFDVKD. Measured from the cysteine to the phenylalanine, the CDR3 is 15 residues long. Of the read, only the CDR3 DNA is kept; its 45 bases are in frame from base 1. The specimen sequenced was sorted memory Tregs from a lymph node. Explained via the paper, the cell subset or site label denotes: CD45RA-negative sorted CD4+ T cells (memory Tconv or effector/memory Treg). The receptor was isolated from a female donor with luminal breast cancer. In this chain, TRBV24-1 is recombined with TRBJ2-7; TRBD2 agrees with 9 junctional bases. This receptor carries the CDR3 CATSDGLASINEQYF. DNA sequence: TGTGCCACCAGTGACGGACTAGCGAGTATCAACGAGCAGTACTTC.